This entry lists 22 T cell receptor beta chains sequenced from one sample in a study of technical replicates of blood from several donors. Only in-frame clones appear in the TCRdb table, and some are missing; sequencing was by immunoSEQ multiplex PCR. The table records 65,000 to 80,000 clones, around 97% of them present only once. Specimen: T cells isolated from PBMCs. Source of these receptors: a human donor in good health.

This clone was picked up one time. The V gene is TRBV28, the J gene TRBJ2-7, with D unresolved. Germline-derived CDR1 and CDR2 are MDHEN and SYDVKM. V dropped 8 bases and J dropped 0 bases, with 8 bases sitting between them. This CDR3 has 12 amino acids. Written as DNA, the CDR3 is TGTGCCAGCGGCCTGCTCTCCTACGAGCAGTACTTC. The encoded protein is CASGLLSYEQYF.

The rearrangement uses TRBV18 and TRBJ2-1, with a possible D match to TRBD2 (6 bases). V lost 4 bases and J lost 3, with 19 bases in between. The CDR3 runs to 17 residues. Germline V gene sequence: CDR1 KGHSH, CDR2 LQKENI. This CDR3 reads CASSQGPRLGVYNEQFF. Written as DNA, the CDR3 is TGTGCCAGCTCACAAGGCCCCAGACTAGGAGTCTACAATGAGCAGTTCTTC.

The chain carries TRBV11-2 and TRBJ2-3; tentative D call: TRBD1 (5 bases). The CDR3 runs 15 residues. V was pared by 5 bases and J by 4 bases, with 16 bases between. The germline CDR1 and CDR2 sequences are SGHAT and FQNNGV. The DNA of the CDR3 is TGTGCCAGCAGCCCAAGCACCGGCAGGGCAGATACGCAGTATTTT. Protein product: CASSPSTGRADTQYF.

The genes are TRBV9 and TRBJ2-1; 9 positions match TRBD1. V lost 3 bases, J lost 4 bases, and 17 bases stayed unmatched. The CDR3 runs to 19 residues. Germline CDR1 reads SGDLS; CDR2 reads YYNGEE. For the CDR3, the DNA is TGTGCCAGCAGCGCCCTCCGGGACAGGGCTTTCATCGATTACAATGAGCAGTTCTTC. It is translated as CASSALRDRAFIDYNEQFF.

V and J are TRBV25-1 and TRBJ2-1; 7 bases agree with TRBD1. From germline, CDR1 is MGHDK and CDR2 SYGVNS. Unmatched junction bases numbered 8, after V lost 1 base and J lost 8 bases. The CDR3 is made up of 15 amino acids. CDR3: CASSEFRGRGDEQFF. The CDR3 DNA is TGTGCCAGCAGTGAATTCAGGGGGAGAGGGGATGAGCAGTTCTTC.

J is TRBJ2-7 and V is TRBV28; 8 bases agree with TRBD2. Losses at the gene ends were 4 bases for V and 3 bases for J; bases not matched to a gene: 11. This CDR3 spans 16 amino acids. The germline CDR1 and CDR2 sequences are MDHEN and SYDVKM. The CDR3 region has the DNA TGTGCCAGCAGTTCCGATGTCGCGGGAGGCTTCTACGAGCAGTACTTC. Amino acids: CASSSDVAGGFYEQYF.

The rearrangement joins TRBV11-2 to TRBJ2-7, with a possible D match to TRBD2 (5 bases). V was cut by 3 bases and J by 4 bases, with 7 bases left in between. Germline V gene lookup returns CDR1 SGHAT and CDR2 FQNNGV. The CDR3 runs to 12 residues. The CDR3 sequence: CASSFPGYEQYF. For the CDR3, the DNA is TGTGCCAGCAGCTTCCCGGGATACGAGCAGTACTTC. Using reference TRBV11-2 and TRBJ2-7 for the parts outside the CDR3, the full variable domain is EAGVAQSPRYKIIEKRQSVAFWCNPISGHATLYWYQQILGQGPKLLIQFQNNGVVDDSQLPKDRFSAERLKGVDSTLKIQPAKLEDSAVYLCASSFPGYEQYFGPGTRLTVT.

The chain links TRBV27 to TRBJ2-3; D may be TRBD1 (6 bases). Germline V CDR1 and CDR2: MNHEY, SMNVEV (reference sequence). This CDR3 has 16 amino acids. V gave up 1 base and J gave up 0 bases, with 11 bases separating them. CDR3 sequence reads: CASSLLGGASTDTQYF. The CDR3 region has the DNA TGTGCCAGCAGTTTATTAGGGGGAGCTAGCACAGATACGCAGTATTTT.

The chain links TRBV29-1 to TRBJ1-1; tentative D call: TRBD1 (5 bases). This CDR3 has 13 residues. Trimming pared 3 bases from V and 0 bases from J, leaving 8 bases between. The V gene's germline CDR1 is SQVTM and CDR2 ANQGSEA. This CDR3 reads CSVEKGMNTEAFF. CDR3 nucleotides: TGCAGCGTTGAGAAGGGGATGAACACTGAAGCTTTCTTT.

V usage is TRBV5-1 and J usage is TRBJ1-1; D remains ambiguous. The CDR3 runs to 15 residues. The germline V and J ends were trimmed by 4 bases and 1 base, with 14 bases remaining between them. In germline, CDR1 is SGHRS, CDR2 YFSETQ. CDR3 region: CASSPSPQRNTEAFF. The CDR3 region has the DNA TGCGCCAGCAGCCCATCGCCACAGAGGAACACTGAAGCTTTCTTT.

This chain uses TRBV5-6 with TRBJ1-1, with 12 positions matching TRBD1. Unmatched junction bases numbered 10, after V lost 3 bases and J lost 4 bases. From germline, CDR1 is SGHDT and CDR2 YYEEEE. There are 17 residues in the CDR3. Written as DNA, the CDR3 is TGTGCCAGCAGCTGGGGGACAGGGGGCGCTAGGGTCACTGAAGCTTTCTTT. Translated: CASSWGTGGARVTEAFF.

This sequence joins TRBV13 and TRBJ2-4; 7 nucleotides line up with TRBD2. There are 17 residues in the CDR3. The germline gives CDR1 PRHDT, CDR2 FYEKMQ (reference sequence). V dropped 4 bases and J dropped 1; count of bases not matched to a gene: 10. CDR3 residues: CASSSASGGRAKNIQYF. The CDR3, as DNA: TGTGCCAGCAGCTCCGCTAGCGGAGGTAGGGCCAAAAACATTCAGTACTTC.

The chain links TRBV18 to TRBJ1-1; TRBD1 agrees at 7 bases. This CDR3 has 15 amino acids. V dropped 2 bases and J dropped 5; count of bases not matched to a gene: 8. From germline, CDR1 is KGHSH and CDR2 LQKENI. Here the CDR3 DNA reads TGTGCCAGCTCACCATTATTAGGGGGCCAAACTGAAGCTTTCTTT. Residues: CASSPLLGGQTEAFF.

This rearrangement joins TRBV18 to TRBJ1-5; 8 bases map to TRBD1. Losses at the gene ends were 3 bases for V and 2 bases for J; bases not matched to a gene: 3. CDR3 size: 15 residues. The germline gives CDR1 KGHSH, CDR2 LQKENI. The CDR3 sequence is CASSPDRGGNQPQHF. CDR3 DNA sequence: TGTGCCAGCTCACCTGACAGGGGCGGCAATCAGCCCCAGCATTTT. Supplemented by reference TRBV18 and TRBJ1-5, the full variable domain reads NAGVMQNPRHLVRRRGQEARLRCSPMKGHSHVYWYRQLPEEGLKFMVYLQKENIIDESGMPKERFSAEFPKEGPSILRIQQVVRGDSAAYFCASSPDRGGNQPQHFGDGTRLSIL.

This clone appeared a single time. This chain connects TRBV30 to TRBJ2-4, with 9 nucleotides matching TRBD2. The CDR3 is made up of 16 amino acids. Trimming at V came to 1 base and at J to 9 bases, leaving 13 bases not matched to a gene. Germline V CDR1 and CDR2: GTSNPN, SVGIG (reference sequence). CDR3 DNA sequence: TGTGCCTGGAGTGCAGGACTAGCGTCTAGGAATACCATTCAGTACTTC. Translation: CAWSAGLASRNTIQYF.

The chain joins TRBV19 to TRBJ2-7, with 8 bases fitting TRBD1. CDR3 length: 12 amino acids. V was clipped by 7 bases and J by 6 bases; unmatched bases: 5. Germline CDR1 LNHDA, CDR2 SQIVND (reference sequence). The CDR3 region is CASKATGGEQYF. The CDR3 bases are TGTGCCAGTAAGGCTACAGGGGGCGAGCAGTACTTC.

This chain joins TRBV6-1 and TRBJ2-7; 7 bases are a match to TRBD1. The CDR3 has 12 residues. Germline V gives CDR1 MNHNS, CDR2 SASEGT. The ends lost 11 bases at V and 5 bases at J; junction bases unmatched: 9. The CDR3 coding sequence is TGTGCCTTAGAACAGGGGATGCACGAGCAGTACTTC. This gives the protein CALEQGMHEQYF.

The J gene is TRBJ2-3, the V gene TRBV11-3, with 10 nucleotides matching TRBD1. Germline assignment: CDR1 SGHNT and CDR2 YENEEA. CDR3 length equals 14 residues. V was pared by 5 bases and J by 5 bases, with 4 bases of the junction left unmatched. In DNA, the CDR3 is TGTGCCAGCAGCGGACAGGGGGAGAGAGATACGCAGTATTTT. Protein: CASSGQGERDTQYF. The full variable domain, with the rest looked up from reference TRBV11-3 and TRBJ2-3, is EAGVVQSPRYKIIEKKQPVAFWCNPISGHNTLYWYLQNLGQGPELLIRYENEEAVDDSQLPKDRFSAERLKGVDSTLKIQPAELGDSAVYLCASSGQGERDTQYFGPGTRLTVL.

The chain has TRBV19 and TRBJ2-1; possible D gene TRBD2, 5 bases. CDR1 LNHDA and CDR2 SQIVND come from the germline V gene (reference sequence). The germline V and J ends were trimmed by 8 bases and 3 bases, with 11 bases remaining between them. The CDR3 covers 13 residues. DNA for the CDR3: TGTGCCAGTGGAGGAGAGTTCTACAATGAGCAGTTCTTC. Protein sequence: CASGGEFYNEQFF.

This sequence joins TRBV7-2 and TRBJ2-5; D ambiguous. Trimming stripped 3 bases from V and 0 bases from J, with 8 bases between. The CDR3 has 14 amino acids. In germline, CDR1 is SGHTA, CDR2 FQGNSA. The CDR3 sequence: CASSFVSHQETQYF. CDR3 nucleotides: TGTGCCAGCAGCTTTGTCAGTCACCAAGAGACCCAGTACTTC.

The V gene is TRBV30, the J gene TRBJ1-1; a weak D match, TRBD1 (5 bases). The germline V and J ends were trimmed by 6 bases and 7 bases, with 15 bases remaining between them. The CDR3 is 12 amino acids. The germline gives CDR1 GTSNPN, CDR2 SVGIG (reference sequence). CDR3 DNA: TGTGCCTGTTCCCCCCAGGGAAGTGAAGCTTTCTTT. Translating gives CACSPQGSEAFF. Together with reference TRBV30 and TRBJ1-1, the CDR3 gives the full variable domain: SQTIHQWPATLVQPVGSPLSLECTVEGTSNPNLYWYRQAAGRGLQLLFYSVGIGQISSEVPQNLSASRPQDRQFILSSKKLLLSDSGFYLCACSPQGSEAFFGQGTRLTVV.

The gene calls are TRBV5-6 and TRBJ1-1; D call uncertain. CDR3 length: 13 amino acids. Germline loops: CDR1 SGHDT, CDR2 YYEEEE. V lost 2 bases, J lost 3 bases, and 8 bases lay in between. The CDR3, as DNA: TGTGCCAGCAGCTTAAACATGGACACTGAAGCTTTCTTT. Protein: CASSLNMDTEAFF. Full variable domain (remainder filled in from reference TRBV5-6 and TRBJ1-1): DAGVTQSPTHLIKTRGQQVTLRCSPKSGHDTVSWYQQALGQGPQFIFQYYEEEERQRGNFPDRFSGHQFPNYSSELNVNALLLGDSALYLCASSLNMDTEAFFGQGTRLTVV.